This T cell receptor (beta chain) is from a study of cytotoxic CD8 clonotypes in ibrutinib-treated CLL (dated by TCRdb to about 2021). Context from the whole study: The cohort included some 14 treatment-naive and ten to eleven relapsed/refractory patients; 17 were IGHV unmutated. Partial responses were observed in 24 patients and complete responses in 2; after a median follow-up of around 68 months, remission was maintained in approximately 14 patients and progression was observed in roughly twelve. Response samples were obtained after a median of approximately twelve months of treatment, with a range of about 6 to 40 months. Samples averaged roughly 260,000 productive templates and 80,000 to 100,000 productive rearrangements. Longitudinal samples were obtainable from 26 of the 86 participants in the trial. Cryopreserved peripheral blood mononuclear cells were obtained prior to treatment, at the time of response, and at either disease progression or sustained remission. Broad study findings and their caveats: At baseline, clonality was higher than in age-matched healthy donors and showed a strong correlation with circulating CD8+ T-cell counts. Public clonotypes were rare and either shrank or stayed stable during treatment, and the rise in clonality at ibrutinib response reflected expansion of private clonotypes. Sustained-remission and progressing patients did not have matched sampling times, and lymph node repertoires were not examined. An increase in clonality was observed at ibrutinib response, with clonality remaining stable during sustained remission and falling back toward baseline at progression.

The goal of deep resolution MiSeq sequencing was a depth between 1 in 1 million and 1 in 200,000 T cells, and coverage averaged 10x per clonotype. The immunoSEQ hsTCRB Kit was used to generate the TCR beta libraries. In the authors' own workflow: Data were analyzed with ImmunoSEQ Data Assistant and ImmunoSEQ Analyzer, with V, D and J genes assigned per IMGT definitions. Clonality, with values ranging from 0 to 1, was calculated as one minus the normalized Shannon entropy of productive rearrangement frequencies. Only overrepresented clonotypes making up at least 0.05% of each patient's repertoire were included in the public clonotype analysis. Approximately 13 age-matched healthy donor repertoires from immuneACCESS served as clonality controls. TCRdb obtained this table from immuneACCESS and retained in-frame rearrangements with V and J assigned. These tables miss some clones; where compared with another copy, unresolved V genes account for less than half of the shortfall, and the remainder is unexplained. That table is the source of V, J and clone size, and D and trimming were worked out from the DNA. The sample contains roughly 24,000 clones, under 85% of them found a single time. The ten largest clones represent more than 7% of the sample.

The germline ends are 6 bases apart after V is trimmed by 0 bases and J by 0 bases. Sequences SGHTA (CDR1) and FQGNSA (CDR2) are obtained from the germline V gene. The CDR3 covers 14 residues, taking in both the cysteine and the phenylalanine. The entry retains the CDR3 DNA only, 42 bases that are in frame from base 1. For TCR beta library preparation, roughly 2 micrograms of genomic DNA were extracted from the cryopreserved PBMCs. Longitudinal blood samples from CLL patients on ibrutinib monotherapy were analyzed using high-throughput TCR beta sequencing. The patients took part in an open-label, single-center phase 2 trial of ibrutinib monotherapy. On this clone itself: Its specific antigen is unknown. Within one base of it there is no much larger clone, and no base qualities were kept.

This clonotype originated in a human donor with chronic lymphocytic leukemia. The chain was built from TRBV7-2 and TRBJ2-7; the D gene assignment is ambiguous. Material: PBMCs, obtained before ibrutinib treatment. Read as DNA, the sequence is TGTGCCAGCAGCTTAGCGCATAGCTCCTACGAGCAGTACTTC. It encodes CASSLAHSSYEQYF.